These T cell receptor beta chains were read from a single sample in a study of regulatory T cells in long-lasting Graves disease. Via MiXCR, TCRdb re-called the multiplex PCR reads, giving one row per CDR3 protein. The table shows under 500,000 distinct CDR3 sequences, with less than 25% occurring only once. The starting material was peripheral blood mononuclear cells (PBMCs), obtained when the disease was refractory, from a patient treated with antithyroid drugs. The receptors here all came from a female donor with Graves disease. Each CDR3 is given without its conserved first and last residue. Fields, in order: V gene, J gene, D gene, CDR3 protein. D genes are given only for firm matches.

TRBV11-1	TRBJ2-7	TRBD2	ASRKRLARDYEQY
TRBV28	TRBJ1-2	NA	AIGRAAHHT
TRBV28	TRBJ2-1	NA	ASSGPTASSYNEQL
TRBV3-1	TRBJ1-1	TRBD1	ASSQRQGFAEAF
TRBV6-1	TRBJ2-7	TRBD1	ASNRRRGQGHDEQY
TRBV12-3/TRBV12-4	TRBJ2-5	NA	ASSRLLGTPQETQY
TRBV2	TRBJ2-7	NA	ASSDTNSYEQY
TRBV5-6	TRBJ2-3	NA	ASSLRSSTDTQY
TRBV12-3/TRBV12-4	TRBJ2-5	NA	ASSFATEQETQY
TRBV29-1	TRBJ2-7	TRBD2	SVAFTGTSGTRSYEQY
TRBV7-9	TRBJ2-7	TRBD2	ASSPGTSGIRDEQY
TRBV15	TRBJ2-5	NA	ATSSQRGKETQY
TRBV30	TRBJ2-3	TRBD2	ACTARDYSTDTQY
TRBV7-2	TRBJ1-6	NA	ASSLGDTINSPLH
TRBV30	TRBJ2-7	NA	ASREGAYEQY
TRBV5-1	TRBJ1-1	NA	ASSLRSKNTEAF
TRBV5-1	TRBJ2-7	NA	ASSLDGGSYEQY
TRBV7-2	TRBJ2-7	NA	ASSRGVPPYEQY
TRBV12-3/TRBV12-4	TRBJ1-5	NA	ASRARSGDNQPQH
TRBV27	TRBJ2-3	NA	ASSFIGPSTDTQY
TRBV7-2	TRBJ2-7	NA	ASSLSGDYEQY
TRBV6-5	TRBJ2-6	NA	ASSYRGISSTGANVLT
TRBV12-3/TRBV12-4	TRBJ2-5	TRBD1	ASSLLGTGGLETQY
TRBV7-9	TRBJ2-7	TRBD2	ASSLTSGRENEQY
TRBV3-1	TRBJ1-3	NA	ASSPPGAAGGNTIY
TRBV15	TRBJ2-5	NA	ATSREVGSQETQY
TRBV4-1	TRBJ2-5	NA	ASSQDIITTARRRGKETQY
TRBV29-1	TRBJ2-5	NA	SVEDPSQETQY
TRBV5-5	TRBJ1-1	TRBD1	ASRRQGLNGDTEAF
TRBV2	TRBJ1-2	NA	ASTLRPPGGYT
TRBV27	TRBJ2-6	NA	ASTNPVGNVLT
TRBV7-9	TRBJ2-5	NA	ASSLSRLQETQY
TRBV15	TRBJ1-3	TRBD1	ATSPAKRTGTVSGNTIY
TRBV29-1	TRBJ2-7	TRBD2	SVGGAYYEQY
TRBV24-1	TRBJ2-7	TRBD1	ATSDTVFRDRISYEQY
TRBV20-1	TRBJ2-7	NA	SARDGAWGSYEQY
TRBV28	TRBJ2-5	NA	ASSLNKRPETQY
TRBV5-5	TRBJ2-5	TRBD1	ASSGSGGLETQY
TRBV6-1	TRBJ1-2	TRBD1	ASRRDRMAVDYGYT
TRBV19	TRBJ1-5	NA	ASSMGQPIRSNQPQH
TRBV12-3/TRBV12-4	TRBJ2-6	NA	ASSLGTGLGHPSSGANVLT
TRBV28	TRBJ2-5	NA	ASSPLYGAGETQY
TRBV3-1	TRBJ2-5	TRBD2	ASSRAGTQY
TRBV7-8	TRBJ2-7	TRBD1	ASSLRQGYEQY
TRBV25-1	TRBJ1-6	TRBD1	ASSRRDRGYNSPLH